This TCR beta chain was retrieved from a study of PD-1 blockade in mismatch repair-deficient tumors. Clones were read by immunoSEQ multiplex PCR, and TCRdb kept only the in-frame ones, dropping some. This sample has some 110,000 clones, with about three quarters found just once. The TCR comes from an adult with mismatch repair-deficient cancer. This specimen consisted of peripheral blood, obtained 60 to 65 weeks after starting pembrolizumab.

This chain's CDR3 is CASSLSMGGNNEQFF. The CDR3 region has the DNA TGTGCCAGCAGTTTATCGATGGGTGGGAACAATGAGCAGTTCTTC. The J gene is TRBJ2-1, the V gene TRBV27; D gene uncertain. Germline V gene data show CDR1 as MNHEY and CDR2 as SMNVEV (reference sequence). Trimming took 0 bases from V and 5 from J, leaving 11 bases between them. CDR3 length: 15 amino acids.